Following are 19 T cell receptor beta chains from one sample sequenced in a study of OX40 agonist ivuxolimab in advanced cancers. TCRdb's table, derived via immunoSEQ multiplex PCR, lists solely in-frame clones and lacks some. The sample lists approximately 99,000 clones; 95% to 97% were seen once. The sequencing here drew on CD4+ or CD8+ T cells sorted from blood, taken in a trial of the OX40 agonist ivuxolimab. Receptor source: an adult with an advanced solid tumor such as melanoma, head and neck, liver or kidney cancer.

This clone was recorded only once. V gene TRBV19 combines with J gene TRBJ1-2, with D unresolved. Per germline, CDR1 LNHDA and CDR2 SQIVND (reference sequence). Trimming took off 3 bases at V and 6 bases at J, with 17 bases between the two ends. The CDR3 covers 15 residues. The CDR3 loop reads CASSIWTIGTNGYTF. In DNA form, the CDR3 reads TGTGCCAGTAGTATCTGGACCATCGGAACAAATGGCTACACCTTC.

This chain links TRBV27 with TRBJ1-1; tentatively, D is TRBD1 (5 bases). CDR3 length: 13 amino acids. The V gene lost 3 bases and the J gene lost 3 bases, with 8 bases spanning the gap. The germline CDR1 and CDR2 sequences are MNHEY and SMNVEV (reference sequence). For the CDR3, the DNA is TGTGCCAGCAGTTTGGGGGAAGACACTGAAGCTTTCTTT. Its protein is CASSLGEDTEAFF.

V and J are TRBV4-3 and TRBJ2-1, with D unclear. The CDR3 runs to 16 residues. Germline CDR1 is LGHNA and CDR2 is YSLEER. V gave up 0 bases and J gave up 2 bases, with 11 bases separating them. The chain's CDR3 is CASSQDRWIPYNEQFF. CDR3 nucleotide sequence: TGCGCCAGCAGCCAAGATCGGTGGATCCCCTACAATGAGCAGTTCTTC.

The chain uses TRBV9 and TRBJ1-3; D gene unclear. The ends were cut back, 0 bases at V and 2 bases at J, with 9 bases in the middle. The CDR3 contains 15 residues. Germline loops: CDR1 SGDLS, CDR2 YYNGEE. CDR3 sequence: CASSVDGNPGNTIYF. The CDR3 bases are TGTGCCAGCAGCGTAGACGGGAACCCTGGAAACACCATATATTTT.

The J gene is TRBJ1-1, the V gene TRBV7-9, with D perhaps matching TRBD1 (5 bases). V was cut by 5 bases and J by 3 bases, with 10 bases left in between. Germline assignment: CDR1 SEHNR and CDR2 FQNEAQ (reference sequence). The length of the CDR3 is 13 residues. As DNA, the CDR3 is TGTGCCAGCAGCGACCGGGACCACACTGAAGCTTTCTTT. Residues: CASSDRDHTEAFF. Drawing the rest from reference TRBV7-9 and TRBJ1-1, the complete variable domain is DTGVSQNPRHKITKRGQNVTFRCDPISEHNRLYWYRQTLGQGPEFLTYFQNEAQLEKSRLLSDRFSAERPKGSFSTLEIQRTEQGDSAMYLCASSDRDHTEAFFGQGTRLTVV.

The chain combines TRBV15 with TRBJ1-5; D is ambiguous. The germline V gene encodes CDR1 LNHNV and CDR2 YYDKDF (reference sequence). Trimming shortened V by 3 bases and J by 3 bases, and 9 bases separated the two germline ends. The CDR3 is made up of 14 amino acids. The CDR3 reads CATSSLGPNQPQHF. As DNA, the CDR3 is TGTGCCACCAGCAGCCTCGGCCCCAATCAGCCCCAGCATTTT.

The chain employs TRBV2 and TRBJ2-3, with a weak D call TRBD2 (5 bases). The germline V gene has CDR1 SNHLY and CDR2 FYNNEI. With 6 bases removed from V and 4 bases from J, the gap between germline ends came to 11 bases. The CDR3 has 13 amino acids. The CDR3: CASRAGSADTQYF. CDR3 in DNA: TGTGCCAGCAGGGCGGGCAGTGCAGATACGCAGTATTTT.

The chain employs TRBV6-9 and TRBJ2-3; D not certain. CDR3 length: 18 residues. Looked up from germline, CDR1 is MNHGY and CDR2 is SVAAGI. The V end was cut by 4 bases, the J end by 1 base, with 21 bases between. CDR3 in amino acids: CASSSSLRAALRTDTQYF. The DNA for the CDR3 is TGTGCCAGCAGTTCCTCGCTTAGGGCGGCGCTTCGCACAGATACGCAGTATTTT.

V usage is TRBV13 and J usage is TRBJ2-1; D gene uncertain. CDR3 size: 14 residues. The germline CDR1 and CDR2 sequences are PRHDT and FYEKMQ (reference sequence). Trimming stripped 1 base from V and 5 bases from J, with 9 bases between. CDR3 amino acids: CASSLVMAHNEQFF. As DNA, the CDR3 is TGTGCCAGCAGCTTAGTGATGGCGCACAATGAGCAGTTCTTC.

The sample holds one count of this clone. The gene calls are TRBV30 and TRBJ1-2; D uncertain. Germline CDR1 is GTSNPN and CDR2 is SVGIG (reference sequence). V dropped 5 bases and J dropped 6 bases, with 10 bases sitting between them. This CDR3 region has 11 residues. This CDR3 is CAWVSDDGYTF. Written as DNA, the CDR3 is TGTGCCTGGGTTAGTGATGATGGCTACACCTTC. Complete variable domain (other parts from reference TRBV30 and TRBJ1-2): SQTIHQWPATLVQPVGSPLSLECTVEGTSNPNLYWYRQAAGRGLQLLFYSVGIGQISSEVPQNLSASRPQDRQFILSSKKLLLSDSGFYLCAWVSDDGYTFGSGTRLTVV.

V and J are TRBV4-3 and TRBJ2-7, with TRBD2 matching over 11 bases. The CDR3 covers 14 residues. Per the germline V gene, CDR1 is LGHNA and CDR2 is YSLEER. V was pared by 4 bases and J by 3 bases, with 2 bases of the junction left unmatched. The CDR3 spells CASSPGLAGYEQYF. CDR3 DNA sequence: TGCGCCAGCAGCCCTGGACTAGCGGGCTACGAGCAGTACTTC.

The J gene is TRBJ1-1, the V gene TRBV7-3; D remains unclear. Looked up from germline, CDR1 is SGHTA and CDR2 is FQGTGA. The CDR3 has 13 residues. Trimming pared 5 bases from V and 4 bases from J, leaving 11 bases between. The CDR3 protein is CASSAGWGTEAFF. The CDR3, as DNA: TGTGCCAGCAGCGCGGGGTGGGGCACTGAAGCTTTCTTT.

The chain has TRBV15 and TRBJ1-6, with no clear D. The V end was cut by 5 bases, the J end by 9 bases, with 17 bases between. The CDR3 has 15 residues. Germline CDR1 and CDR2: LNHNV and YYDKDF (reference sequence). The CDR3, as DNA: TGTGCCACCAGCGGCGTGGAGGTGCCGATTTCACCCCTCCACTTT. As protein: CATSGVEVPISPLHF.

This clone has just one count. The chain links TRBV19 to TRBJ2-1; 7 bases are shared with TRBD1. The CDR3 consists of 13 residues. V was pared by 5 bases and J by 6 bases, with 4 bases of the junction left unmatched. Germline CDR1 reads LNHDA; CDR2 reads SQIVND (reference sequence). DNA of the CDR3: TGTGCCAGTAGTGTGACAGGGTTCAATGAGCAGTTCTTC. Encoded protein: CASSVTGFNEQFF.

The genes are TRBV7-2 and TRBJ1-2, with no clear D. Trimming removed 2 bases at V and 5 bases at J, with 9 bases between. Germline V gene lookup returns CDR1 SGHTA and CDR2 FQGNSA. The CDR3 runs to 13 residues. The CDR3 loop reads CASSLFTGYGYTF. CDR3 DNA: TGTGCCAGCAGCTTATTTACGGGATATGGCTACACCTTC.

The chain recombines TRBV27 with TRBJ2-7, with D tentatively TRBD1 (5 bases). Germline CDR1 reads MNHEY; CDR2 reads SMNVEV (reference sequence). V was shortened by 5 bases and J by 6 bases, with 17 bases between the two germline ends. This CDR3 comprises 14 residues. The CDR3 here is CASSVDSLGREQYF. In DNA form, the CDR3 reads TGTGCCAGCAGTGTTGACAGCCTTGGACGCGAGCAGTACTTC.

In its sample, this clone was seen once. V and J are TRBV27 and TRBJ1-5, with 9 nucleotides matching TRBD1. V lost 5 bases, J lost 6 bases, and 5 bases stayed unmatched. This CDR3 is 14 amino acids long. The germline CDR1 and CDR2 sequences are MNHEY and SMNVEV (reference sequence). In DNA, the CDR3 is TGTGCCAGCAGTCTAGGACAGGGGCGTCAGCCCCAGCATTTT. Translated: CASSLGQGRQPQHF.

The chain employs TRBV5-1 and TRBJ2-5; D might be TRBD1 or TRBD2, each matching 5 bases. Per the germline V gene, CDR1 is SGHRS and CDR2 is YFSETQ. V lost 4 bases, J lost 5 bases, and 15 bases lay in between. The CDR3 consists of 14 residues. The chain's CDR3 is CASSPEWGWETQYF. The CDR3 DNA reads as TGCGCCAGCAGCCCGGAGTGGGGGTGGGAGACCCAGTACTTC.

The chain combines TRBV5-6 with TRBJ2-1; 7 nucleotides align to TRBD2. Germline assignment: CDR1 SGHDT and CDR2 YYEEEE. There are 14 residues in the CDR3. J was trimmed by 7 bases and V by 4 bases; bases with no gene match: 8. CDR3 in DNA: TGTGCCAGCAGCCTCTGGGGAGGGAGTAATGAGCAGTTCTTC. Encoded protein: CASSLWGGSNEQFF.